This T cell receptor beta chain emerged from a study of technical replicates of blood from a handful of donors. There are 14 residues in the CDR3. The V end lost 2 bases, the J end lost 5 bases, and 12 bases lay between the germline ends. Germline-derived CDR1 and CDR2 are SGHNT and YENEEA. Sequencing used immunoSEQ multiplex PCR; TCRdb keeps in-frame clones, though not all of them. The sample carries approximately 75,000 clones, approximately 94% recorded once. Sequences were obtained from T cells isolated from PBMCs. The clonotype comes from a human donor in good health. The V gene is TRBV11-3, the J gene TRBJ2-5; D gene unclear. The CDR3 sequence is CASSLSFTWETQYF. The DNA of the CDR3 is TGTGCCAGCAGCTTAAGCTTTACGTGGGAGACCCAGTACTTC.